The present TCR beta chain was sequenced within a study of T-cell reconstitution after alpha-beta-depleted transplantation in children. Unique molecular identifiers were built into the TCRbeta library. TCRdb analysed the PCR reads with MiXCR anew, one entry per CDR3 protein. The sample lists about 310,000 distinct CDR3 sequences; over 20% were seen once. Study-wide results and limits: Hyperexpanded clones declined; after one year, newly produced T cells mostly supplied diversity. The study traced high day-60 TCRbeta diversity in some patients to surviving recipient T cells and thymic progenitors. Reportedly, alpha-beta T cells present about two months post-transplant originated from several hundred expanded clones of graft origin.

Turning to this clonotype: Its antigen is still unknown.

This TCR was sampled from a male patient younger than 18 who had a stem cell transplant for acute lymphoblastic leukemia, so the T cells may come from the graft donor. Sequenced material: PBMCs, mostly from graft donor cells, taken 180 days after TCRalphabeta/CD19-depleted stem cell transplant.

This CDR3 reads CASSLGEFYGYTF. In DNA form, the CDR3 reads TGTGCCAGCAGCTTGGGTGAATTCTATGGCTACACCTTC. J is TRBJ1-2 and V is TRBV7-9; D gene ambiguous. Germline-derived CDR1 and CDR2 are SEHNR and FQNEAQ (reference sequence). The CDR3 length is 13 residues. The ends were cut back, 3 bases at V and 4 bases at J, with 9 bases in the middle.